The 7 T cell receptor beta chains listed next were all sequenced from one sample in a study of shared clonotypes between healthy human individuals. Assay used: immunoSEQ multiplex PCR; TCRdb lists only in-frame clones, some missing. Of about 2 million clones listed, just under 95% are singletons. Only CD45RO-negative cells positively selected for CCR7 counted as naive CD8 cells, so terminally differentiated effector memory CD45RA+ cells were excluded. Sequencing was done on a sample of naive CD8+ T cells sorted from blood. The receptor source for this set is a man younger than 35 in good health.

The genes are TRBV4-1 and TRBJ2-5, with TRBD2 identical over 7 bases. J gave up 5 bases and V 4 bases, and 4 bases lay outside the gene matches. The CDR3 contains 13 residues. Germline-derived CDR1 and CDR2 are MGHRA and YSYEKL. CDR3 nucleotides: TGCGCCAGCAGCCCCGGGGAGGGGGAGACCCAGTACTTC. The encoded protein is CASSPGEGETQYF.

This clone was observed a single time. This chain connects TRBV28 to TRBJ1-5; D call uncertain. CDR3 size: 10 residues. Per the germline V gene, CDR1 is MDHEN and CDR2 is SYDVKM. This CDR3 reads CASGKKPQHF. CDR3 sequence (DNA): TGTGCTTCCGGGAAGAAGCCCCAGCATTTT.

The chain uses TRBV27 and TRBJ1-5; D is uncertain. V lost 1 base and J lost 0, with 10 bases in between. Looked up from germline, CDR1 is MNHEY and CDR2 is SMNVEV (reference sequence). The CDR3 is 16 amino acids. The CDR3 region is CASSLFPASSNQPQHF. CDR3 DNA: TGTGCCAGCAGTTTATTCCCGGCCAGTAGCAATCAGCCCCAGCATTTT.

The chain combines TRBV5-1 with TRBJ1-6; 9 bases match TRBD1. V lost 3 bases to trimming and J lost 10 bases; unmatched junction nucleotides: 2. Germline V gene sequence: CDR1 SGHRS, CDR2 YFSETQ. The CDR3 covers 13 residues. Here the CDR3 reads CASSSDRGSPLHF. Here the CDR3 DNA reads TGCGCCAGCAGCTCGGACAGGGGATCACCCCTCCACTTT.

About this clone itself: At the DNA level, this CDR3 is encoded by other sequences in the same sample as well. The chain employs TRBV5-6 and TRBJ2-7; D possibly corresponds to TRBD1 (6 bases). Trimming left V 2 bases short and J 0 bases short, with 9 bases between. This CDR3 has 14 residues. Germline V gene data show CDR1 as SGHDT and CDR2 as YYEEEE. CDR3 nucleotide sequence: TGTGCCAGCAGCTTTTCAGGGGTCTCCTACGAGCAGTACTTC. Translated, it gives CASSFSGVSYEQYF. The full variable domain, its missing parts supplied by reference TRBV5-6 and TRBJ2-7, is DAGVTQSPTHLIKTRGQQVTLRCSPKSGHDTVSWYQQALGQGPQFIFQYYEEEERQRGNFPDRFSGHQFPNYSSELNVNALLLGDSALYLCASSFSGVSYEQYFGPGTRLTVT.

The J gene is TRBJ1-1, the V gene TRBV9; D call uncertain. Trimming removed 2 bases from V and 5 bases from J, with 13 bases in between. There are 14 residues in the CDR3. Germline-derived CDR1 and CDR2 are SGDLS and YYNGEE. Here the CDR3 DNA reads TGTGCCAGCAGCGTTGATAGTTGGGGTACTGAAGCTTTCTTT. Its translation: CASSVDSWGTEAFF.

CDR3 bases: TGTGCCAGTAGCCATTATAGTTGGGGGCCTAATCAGCCCCAGCATTTT. It translates to CASSHYSWGPNQPQHF. This chain joins TRBV19 and TRBJ1-5; TRBD1 might be the D (6 bases). There are 16 residues in the CDR3. The germline V gene encodes CDR1 LNHDA and CDR2 SQIVND (reference sequence). The V gene lost 6 bases and the J gene lost 4 bases, with 19 bases spanning the gap.